This entry describes one T cell receptor beta chain. The antigen remains undetermined. Both 60 Vbeta primers and 13 Jbeta primers went into the PCR. The repertoire was sequenced with immunoSEQ multiplex PCR; TCRdb's copy has only in-frame clones and lacks some. This table has 150,000 to 200,000 clones, 65% to 85% appearing once. The data belong to a study of cytomegalovirus exposure and HLA in healthy donors. The study's findings and limits: Previous analysis showed most TCR beta V segments were productive about 87% or about 30% of the time. Listed as cytomegalovirus-associated were about 160 TCR beta chains. V- and J-gene trimming of TCR beta was linked (in a later analysis) to a missense DCLRE1C variant.

Samples came from healthy bone marrow donors. The germline V gene encodes CDR1 MNHEY and CDR2 SVGAGI. The CDR3 sequence is 15 residues long. V was clipped by 6 bases and J by 5 bases, with 18 bases between them. Sample: PBMCs. This chain uses TRBV6-5 with TRBJ2-3, with D possibly being TRBD2 (7 bases). The sequence derives from a middle-aged man in good health and CMV-seropositive. The DNA for the CDR3 is TGTGCCAGCAGGATGCGGTCGGGGGGCGAAGATACGCAGTATTTT. Protein: CASRMRSGGEDTQYF.